These T cell receptor beta chains were read from a single sample in a study of T cell responses to AZD1222 COVID-19 vaccine. Data came from immunoSEQ multiplex PCR; TCRdb stores just in-frame clones and leaves some out. The table shows 140,000 to 150,000 clones, with around 83% occurring only once. Source: peripheral blood, taken on day 0 of MenACWY control vaccination. These receptors came from an adult in good health. Both conserved end residues are part of each CDR3. A D gene is named only where the DNA matches it firmly. The size of a clone is reported for some rows only, either as once, few or many, or as a class for expanded clones.

V,J,size,D,length,CDR3,DNA
TRBV6-5,TRBJ2-1,.,TRBD2,15,CASSYGVAGAREQFF,TGTGCCAGCAGTTACGGGGTAGCGGGGGCTCGTGAGCAGTTCTTC
TRBV27,TRBJ2-5,.,TRBD1,13,CASSLKGAHPQYF,TGTGCCAGCAGTTTAAAGGGGGCGCATCCCCAGTACTTC
TRBV11-2,TRBJ2-3,.,TRBD2,16,CASSFIAGGRGDTQYF,TGTGCCAGCAGCTTCATAGCGGGGGGGCGAGGAGATACGCAGTATTTT
TRBV19,TRBJ2-7,once,TRBD2,15,CATREGSGISYEQYF,TGTGCCACCAGGGAAGGTAGCGGGATCTCCTACGAGCAGTACTTC
TRBV5-6,TRBJ1-3,.,.,12,CASSLFLNTIYF,TGTGCCAGCAGCTTGTTTTTAAACACCATATATTTT
TRBV7-9,TRBJ2-3,.,.,13,CASSSGGQDTQYF,TGTGCCAGCAGCTCGGGGGGCCAAGATACGCAGTATTTT
TRBV5-1,TRBJ2-2,few,TRBD1,17,CASSLAVGGQGSGELFF,TGCGCCAGCAGCTTGGCCGTCGGGGGACAGGGGTCCGGGGAGCTGTTTTTT
TRBV15,TRBJ2-3,.,.,16,CATSRDGGRGTDTQYF,TGTGCCACCAGCAGAGATGGTGGCAGGGGCACAGATACGCAGTATTTT
TRBV10-2,TRBJ2-7,.,TRBD1,20,CASSPPPTGGVGTFSYEQYF,TGCGCCAGCAGTCCACCCCCGACAGGGGGCGTTGGAACCTTCTCCTACGAGCAGTACTTC
TRBV6-5,TRBJ1-2,once,.,15,CASRETVGTNYGYTF,TGTGCCAGCAGAGAGACAGTAGGGACCAACTATGGCTACACCTTC
TRBV7-8,TRBJ1-2,.,.,13,CASSPRSGYGYTF,TGTGCCAGCAGCCCCCGGTCGGGCTATGGCTACACCTTC
TRBV15,TRBJ1-3,.,.,15,CATSRDLSGGNTIYF,TGTGCCACCAGCAGAGATCTTTCAGGGGGAAACACCATATATTTT
TRBV6-5,TRBJ1-2,.,.,15,CASSSWGGRNYGYTF,TGTGCCAGCAGTTCCTGGGGGGGCAGGAACTATGGCTACACCTTC
TRBV4-2,TRBJ2-2,.,TRBD2,15,CASSKGLAGTGELFF,TGTGCCAGCAGCAAGGGACTAGCGGGCACCGGGGAGCTGTTTTTT
TRBV6-1,TRBJ2-5,.,.,15,CASSLPGSLKETQYF,TGTGCCAGCAGTCTACCCGGGTCCCTCAAAGAGACCCAGTACTTC
TRBV5-1,TRBJ2-3,.,TRBD2,15,CASSYTSGGTDTQYF,TGCGCCAGCAGCTACACTAGCGGGGGCACAGATACGCAGTATTTT
TRBV10-1,TRBJ2-7,.,.,13,CASSEAGTGEQYF,TGCGCCAGCAGTGAGGCGGGTACAGGGGAGCAGTACTTC
TRBV2,TRBJ2-6,.,.,16,CASSITRGSGANVLTF,TGTGCCAGCAGTATAACCAGGGGCTCTGGGGCCAACGTCCTGACTTTC
TRBV30,TRBJ1-5,few,.,14,CAWSPRGGDQPQHF,TGTGCCTGGAGTCCCCGGGGAGGGGATCAGCCCCAGCATTTT
TRBV11-3,TRBJ2-3,.,TRBD2,14,CASSFSGGIDTQYF,TGTGCCAGCAGTTTTAGCGGGGGGATCGATACGCAGTATTTT
TRBV21-1,TRBJ1-2,few,.,16,CASSKGSVGTGDGRCF,TGTGCCAGCAGCAAAGGTTCCGTCGGGACAGGGGATGGGAGATGCTTC
TRBV2,TRBJ1-4,.,TRBD1,15,CASSEAGTGWEKLFF,TGTGCCAGCAGTGAAGCGGGGACAGGATGGGAAAAACTGTTTTTT
TRBV19,TRBJ1-1,.,TRBD1,12,CASSPGGTEAFF,TGTGCCAGTAGCCCAGGGGGCACTGAAGCTTTCTTT
TRBV4-1,TRBJ1-1,many,.,17,CASSQFHEGPMNTEAFF,TGCGCCAGCAGCCAATTTCACGAAGGGCCGATGAACACTGAAGCTTTCTTT
TRBV18,TRBJ2-3,.,TRBD1,18,CASSVLRDSGTSTDTQYF,TGTGCCAGCTCAGTGCTCCGGGACAGCGGAACTAGCACAGATACGCAGTATTTT
TRBV11-1,TRBJ2-5,many,.,16,CASSPGDRPRAGTQYF,TGTGCCAGCAGTCCGGGGGACAGACCAAGAGCGGGGACCCAGTACTTC
TRBV29-1,TRBJ1-2,.,.,13,CSVVGGTTEGYTF,TGCAGCGTTGTGGGTGGGACGACGGAGGGCTACACCTTC
TRBV7-6,TRBJ1-3,.,.,14,CASSFQGYGNTIYF,TGTGCCAGCAGCTTCCAGGGGTATGGAAACACCATATATTTT
TRBV6-5,TRBJ1-2,.,.,11,CASSRSGGYTF,TGTGCCAGCAGTCGTAGCGGAGGCTACACCTTC
TRBV11-2,TRBJ2-1,.,TRBD2,15,CASSLEPGTNNEQFF,TGTGCCAGCAGCTTAGAACCGGGGACTAACAATGAGCAGTTCTTC
TRBV3-1/TRBV3-2,TRBJ1-2,.,TRBD1,16,CASSPGTGGDGYGYTF,TGTGCCAGCAGCCCGGGGACAGGGGGAGACGGCTATGGCTACACCTTC